These T cell receptor beta chains were read from a single sample in a study of patients and donors after allogeneic stem cell transplantation. TCRdb reprocessed the RT-PCR reads via MiXCR and lists one record per CDR3 protein. The data contain about 960,000 distinct CDR3 sequences, roughly 18% of them singletons. Sequences were obtained from blood, either unsorted or a sorted T cell fraction (not recorded which). All receptors derive from a human donor who was either an allogeneic HSCT recipient or a stem cell or donor lymphocyte infusion donor (not recorded which). It is not recorded whose cells these are; they may come from a transplant donor. CDR3s include the opening cysteine and the closing phenylalanine or tryptophan. The D gene is left open where the match is weak. Clone size is not always given. Where it is, it says once, few, many or a class for expanded clones.

J	D	size	V	CDR3	DNA
TRBJ1-4	NA	NA	TRBV5-6	CASSDAAATNEKLFF	TGTGCCAGCAGCGACGCAGCTGCAACTAATGAAAAACTGTTTTTT
TRBJ2-1	NA	many	TRBV7-9	CASSLVGPPVHNEQFF	TGTGCCAGCAGCTTAGTCGGCCCCCCGGTACACAATGAGCAGTTCTTC
TRBJ1-1	NA	many	TRBV12-3/TRBV12-4	CASSPWGGKAFF	TGTGCCAGCAGTCCCTGGGGGGGCAAAGCTTTCTTT
TRBJ2-7	NA	few	TRBV12-3/TRBV12-4	CASSFGGPGYEQYF	TGTGCCAGCAGTTTCGGAGGGCCGGGGTACGAGCAGTACTTC
TRBJ2-2	NA	NA	TRBV5-1	CASSIDSRGAGELFF	TGCGCCAGCAGCATCGACTCACGAGGAGCCGGGGAGCTGTTTTTT
TRBJ2-3	NA	once	TRBV20-1	CSARWRGGTDTQYF	TGCAGTGCCCGATGGAGGGGAGGCACAGATACGCAGTATTTT
TRBJ2-7	TRBD2	few	TRBV28	CASSFGGRQEQYF	TGTGCCAGCAGTTTCGGCGGGAGGCAAGAGCAGTACTTC
TRBJ2-7	NA	NA	TRBV2	CASNTGPLEQYF	TGTGCCAGCAACACGGGCCCACTCGAGCAGTACTTC
TRBJ1-4	NA	once	TRBV4-3	CASSQDRGGNEKLFF	TGCGCCAGCAGCCAAGATCGGGGGGGGAATGAAAAACTGTTTTTT
TRBJ2-3	TRBD2	NA	TRBV6-5	CASSYWGGKDTQYF	TGTGCCAGCAGTTATTGGGGGGGAAAAGATACGCAGTATTTT
TRBJ2-5	TRBD2	NA	TRBV5-1	CASSPSPSGQETQYF	TGCGCCAGCAGCCCCTCCCCTAGCGGGCAAGAGACCCAGTACTTC
TRBJ1-2	TRBD1	few	TRBV12-3/TRBV12-4	CASSLAPEGTANYGYTF	TGTGCCAGCAGTTTAGCACCCGAAGGGACAGCTAACTATGGCTACACCTTC
TRBJ2-7	TRBD2	NA	TRBV7-8	CASSTLVAGVRNEQYF	TGTGCCAGCAGCACCTTAGTAGCGGGAGTCAGGAACGAGCAGTACTTC
TRBJ1-1	NA	many	TRBV12-3/TRBV12-4	CASSLGYTEAFF	TGTGCCAGCAGCTTGGGCTACACTGAAGCTTTCTTT
TRBJ2-7	NA	NA	TRBV12-3/TRBV12-4	CASSPRRDGEQYF	TGTGCCAGCAGCCCCAGGCGGGATGGCGAGCAGTACTTC
TRBJ1-2	NA	NA	TRBV7-3	CASTPALGTF	TGTGCCAGCACCCCCGCTCTAGGCACCTTC
TRBJ2-1	TRBD2	few	TRBV7-9	CASSSGGVFTNNEQFF	TGTGCCAGCAGCTCTGGGGGGGTTTTCACCAACAATGAGCAGTTCTTC
TRBJ2-2	TRBD2	few	TRBV7-2	CASSLTSGGGTGELFF	TGTGCCAGCAGCTTGACTAGCGGGGGAGGCACCGGGGAGCTGTTTTTT
TRBJ2-7	NA	NA	TRBV7-9	CASSQPGSYEQYF	TGTGCCAGCAGCCAGCCGGGTTCTTACGAGCAGTACTTC
TRBJ1-6	NA	once	TRBV14	CASSQGKPLHF	TGTGCCAGCAGCCAAGGGAAACCCCTCCACTTT
TRBJ1-2	NA	NA	TRBV4-3	CASSQVVGDSSSNYGYTF	TGCGCCAGCAGCCAAGTAGTCGGAGACAGCTCTTCTAACTATGGCTACACCTTC
TRBJ1-4	NA	few	TRBV7-8	CASSLGSRGWTNEKLFF	TGTGCCAGCAGCTTAGGATCCAGGGGATGGACTAATGAAAAACTGTTTTTT
TRBJ2-2	NA	NA	TRBV6-2/TRBV6-3	CATLFGELFF	TGTGCCACCCTATTCGGGGAGCTGTTTTTT
TRBJ2-3	NA	NA	TRBV29-1	CSVGAGTVSPGQYF	TGCAGCGTGGGGGCTGGGACGGTGAGCCCCGGGCAGTATTTT
TRBJ1-5	TRBD1	few	TRBV28	CAAGGQGNQPQHF	TGTGCCGCGGGGGGACAGGGTAATCAGCCCCAGCATTTT
TRBJ2-7	NA	few	TRBV10-3	CAISESAGRRLNF	TGTGCCATCAGTGAGTCTGCAGGACGGCGACTCAATTTC
TRBJ1-1	NA	few	TRBV18	CASSPPLRVESAFF	TGTGCCAGCTCACCACCCCTTCGTGTGGAATCTGCTTTCTTT
TRBJ2-1	TRBD1	many	TRBV20-1	CSATTGTGKFDEQFF	TGCAGTGCAACAACCGGGACAGGGAAGTTCGATGAGCAGTTCTTC
TRBJ2-6	TRBD2	NA	TRBV2	CASTAGGPAGANVLTF	TGTGCCAGCACAGCGGGAGGGCCTGCTGGGGCCAACGTCCTGACTTTC
TRBJ2-7	NA	few	TRBV5-1	CASSLLATATEQYF	TGCGCCAGCAGCTTGCTAGCGACGGCGACCGAGCAGTACTTC
TRBJ2-2	TRBD2	NA	TRBV5-1	CASSSRSGGGANTGELFF	TGCGCCAGCAGCTCCCGTAGCGGGGGGGGTGCGAACACCGGGGAGCTGTTTTTT
TRBJ2-5	NA	few	TRBV24-1	CATSPSTGKGEETQYF	TGTGCCACCAGTCCTTCTACAGGGAAGGGGGAAGAGACCCAGTACTTC
TRBJ2-2	NA	few	TRBV4-2	CASSQDPGGHQRELFF	TGTGCCAGCAGCCAAGATCCGGGGGGCCATCAGCGGGAGCTGTTTTTT
TRBJ2-4	NA	few	TRBV9	CARGCGGPAKNIQYF	TGTGCCAGGGGATGTGGGGGCCCGGCCAAAAACATTCAGTACTTC
TRBJ2-7	NA	few	TRBV5-5	CASSFGVVMYEQYF	TGTGCCAGCAGCTTTGGAGTCGTAATGTACGAGCAGTACTTC
TRBJ2-5	TRBD2	NA	TRBV20-1	CSARGLAGWETQYF	TGCAGTGCTAGGGGGTTAGCGGGGTGGGAGACCCAGTACTTC
TRBJ1-5	NA	many	TRBV5-5	CASSLGGESNQPQHF	TGTGCCAGCAGCTTGGGAGGGGAAAGCAATCAGCCCCAGCATTTT
TRBJ2-3	TRBD2	NA	TRBV12-3/TRBV12-4	CATRLAGADTQYF	TGTGCCACCCGACTAGCGGGGGCAGATACGCAGTATTTT
TRBJ2-1	NA	few	TRBV27	CASKTGAPLYNEQFF	TGTGCCAGCAAGACGGGGGCCCCCCTCTACAATGAGCAGTTCTTC
TRBJ2-7	NA	NA	TRBV5-1	CASSFASTYEQYF	TGCGCCAGCAGCTTCGCATCAACCTACGAGCAGTACTTC
TRBJ1-2	NA	NA	TRBV12-3/TRBV12-4	CASSFSRVGYTF	TGTGCCAGCAGTTTTAGTAGGGTTGGCTACACCTTC
TRBJ2-3	TRBD2	few	TRBV12-3/TRBV12-4	CATDGREWSDTQYF	TGTGCCACCGACGGGCGGGAGTGGTCAGATACGCAGTATTTT
TRBJ2-2	TRBD1	NA	TRBV6-1	CASLGTGGPATGELFF	TGTGCCAGCCTCGGGACAGGGGGCCCGGCCACCGGGGAGCTGTTTTTT
TRBJ2-7	NA	NA	TRBV7-8	CASSAIVTRQSEQYF	TGTGCCAGCAGTGCCATTGTTACTAGACAGTCCGAGCAGTACTTC
TRBJ2-1	TRBD2	NA	TRBV5-1	CASRVSGENEQFF	TGCGCCAGCAGGGTTAGCGGGGAGAATGAGCAGTTCTTC
TRBJ2-3	TRBD1	many	TRBV4-3	CASSQAQGDTDTQYF	TGCGCCAGCAGCCAAGCACAGGGGGATACAGATACGCAGTATTTT
TRBJ2-7	NA	NA	TRBV7-2	CASSLGHKQAQYF	TGTGCCAGCAGCTTAGGTCACAAACAGGCACAGTACTTC
TRBJ2-7	TRBD2	many	TRBV12-3/TRBV12-4	CASSWTSYEQYF	TGTGCCAGCAGTTGGACTAGCTACGAGCAGTACTTC
TRBJ2-7	TRBD2	once	TRBV28	CASISPARGGGEQYF	TGTGCCAGCATTTCTCCGGCTCGCGGGGGGGGCGAGCAGTACTTC
TRBJ1-1	TRBD1	few	TRBV10-3	CAISEFGTDTEAFF	TGTGCCATCAGTGAGTTTGGGACAGACACTGAAGCTTTCTTT
TRBJ2-1	NA	NA	TRBV24-1	CATSGGTPSYNEQFF	TGTGCCACCAGTGGAGGGACCCCCTCCTACAATGAGCAGTTCTTC